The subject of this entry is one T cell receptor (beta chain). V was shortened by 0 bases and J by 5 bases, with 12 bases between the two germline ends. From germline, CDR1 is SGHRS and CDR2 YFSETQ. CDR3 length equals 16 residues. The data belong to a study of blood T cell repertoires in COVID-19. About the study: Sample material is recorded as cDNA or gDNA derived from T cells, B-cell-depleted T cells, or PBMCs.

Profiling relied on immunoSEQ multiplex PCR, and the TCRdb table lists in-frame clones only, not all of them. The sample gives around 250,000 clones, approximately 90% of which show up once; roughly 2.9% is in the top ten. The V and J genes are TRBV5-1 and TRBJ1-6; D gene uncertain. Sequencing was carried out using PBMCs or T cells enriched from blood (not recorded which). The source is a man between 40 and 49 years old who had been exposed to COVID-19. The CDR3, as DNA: TGCGCCAGCAGCTTGGCAGGCGCCCGCCATAATTCACCCCTCCACTTT. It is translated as CASSLAGARHNSPLHF.